This entry features one T cell receptor beta chain sequence. Its cognate antigen is unknown. The DNA ends 3 residues before the CDR3 does, and the rest of the CDR3 is filled in from the germline J gene. This sample is part of a study of T cells in women clearing cervical HPV infection. Study context: Controls gave blood once infection was undetectable; cases at lesion identification. Study-wide findings and caveats: Cases carried less TRBV6-7 than controls: 0.11% versus 0.16%.

HPV was found by MY09/MY11 PCR and dot-blot genotyping. Data came from immunoSEQ multiplex PCR; TCRdb stores just in-frame clones and leaves some out. The sample table includes 25,000 or so clones. The CDR3 spans 15 residues. V shed 0 bases, J shed 6 bases, and the junction held 4 bases outside the gene matches. The germline CDR1 and CDR2 sequences are GTSNPN and SVGIG (reference sequence). This TCR came from a woman aged 18 to 75 with a cervical HPV16 infection that either progressed to CIN3+ or cleared (not recorded which). The gene calls are TRBV30 and TRBJ2-3, with 12 bases that match TRBD2. The sample consisted of blood buffy coat. The part of the CDR3 DNA that was read is TGTGCCTGGAGTGTGACTAGCGGGAGTTGGGATACG. Amino acid sequence: CAWSVTSGSWDT. The whole CDR3 protein reads CAWSVTSGSWDTQYF.